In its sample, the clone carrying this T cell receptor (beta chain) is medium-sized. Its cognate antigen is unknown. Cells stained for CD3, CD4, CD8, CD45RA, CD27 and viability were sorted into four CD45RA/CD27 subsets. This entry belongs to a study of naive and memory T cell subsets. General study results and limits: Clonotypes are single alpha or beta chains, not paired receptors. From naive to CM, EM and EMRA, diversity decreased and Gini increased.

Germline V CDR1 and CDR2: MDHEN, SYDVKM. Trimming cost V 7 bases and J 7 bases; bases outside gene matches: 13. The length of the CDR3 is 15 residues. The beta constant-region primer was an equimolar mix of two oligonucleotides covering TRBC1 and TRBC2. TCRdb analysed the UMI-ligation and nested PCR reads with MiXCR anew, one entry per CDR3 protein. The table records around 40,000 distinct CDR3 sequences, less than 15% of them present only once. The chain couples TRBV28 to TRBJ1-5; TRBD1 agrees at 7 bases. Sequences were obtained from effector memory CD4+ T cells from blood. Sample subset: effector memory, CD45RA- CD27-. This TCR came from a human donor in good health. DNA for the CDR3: TGTGCCAGCAAATACGGACAGGCTAGCGGACAGCCCCAGCATTTT. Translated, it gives CASKYGQASGQPQHF.